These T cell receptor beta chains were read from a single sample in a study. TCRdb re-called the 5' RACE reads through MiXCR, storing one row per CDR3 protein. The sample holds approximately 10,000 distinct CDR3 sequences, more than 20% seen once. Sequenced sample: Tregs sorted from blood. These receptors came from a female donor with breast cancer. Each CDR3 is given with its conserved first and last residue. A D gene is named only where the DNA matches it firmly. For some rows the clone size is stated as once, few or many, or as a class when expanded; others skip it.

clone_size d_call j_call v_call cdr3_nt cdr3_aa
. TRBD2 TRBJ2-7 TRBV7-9 TGTGCCAGCAGCTTAGTGGCTAGCGGTGCCTACGAGCAGTACTTC CASSLVASGAYEQYF
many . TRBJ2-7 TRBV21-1 TGTGCCAGCAGCTACCCCCACGGGAGGGGAGAGCAGTACTTC CASSYPHGRGEQYF
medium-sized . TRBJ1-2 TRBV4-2 TGTGCCAGCAGCTTACCGACAGAAACCGGCTATGGCTACACCTTC CASSLPTETGYGYTF
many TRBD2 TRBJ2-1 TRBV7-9 TGTGCCAGCAGCGAAACTAGCGGGGCTTCCTGGATCTTC CASSETSGASWIF
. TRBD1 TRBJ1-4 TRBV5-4 TGTGCCAGCAGCGACGCGGGACAGGGTCGTGAAAAACTGTTTTTT CASSDAGQGREKLFF
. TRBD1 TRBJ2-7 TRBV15 TGTGCCACCAGCGTCCGCGGGACAGGGGGCTTTTACGAGCGGTACTTC CATSVRGTGGFYERYF
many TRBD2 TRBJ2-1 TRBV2 TGTGCCAGAGCCCAAGTGGGCGGGAGCACCTACAATGAGCAGTTCTTC CARAQVGGSTYNEQFF
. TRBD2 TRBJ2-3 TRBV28 TGTGCCAGCAGTCCTTTTTTGCGGGGGAGAACAGATACGCAGTATTTT CASSPFLRGRTDTQYF
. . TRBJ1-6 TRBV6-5 TGTGCCAGCGGTCCCGACAGAACCTATAATTCACCCCTCCACTTT CASGPDRTYNSPLHF
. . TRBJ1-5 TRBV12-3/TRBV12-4 TGTGCCAGCAGTTTAGCGGGACCTTCTAGTCCCCAGCATTTT CASSLAGPSSPQHF
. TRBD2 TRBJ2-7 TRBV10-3 TGTGCCATCAGTGAGTTAAAGAGCGGGAGCCGCGAGCAGTACTTC CAISELKSGSREQYF
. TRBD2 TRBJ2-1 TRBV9 TGTGCCAGCAGCTCCGTAGGGACTAGAGCCAATGAGCAGTTCTTC CASSSVGTRANEQFF
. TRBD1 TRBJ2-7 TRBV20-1 TGCAGTGCGTCAGAGATACAGGGACAGGCCTACGAGCAGTACTTC CSASEIQGQAYEQYF
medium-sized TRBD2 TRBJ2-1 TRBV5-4 TGTGCCAGCAGCACGGGACTAGCGGGAGGGAATGAGCAGTTCTTC CASSTGLAGGNEQFF
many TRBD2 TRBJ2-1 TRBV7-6 TGTGCCAGCAGCTTAAGGGGTCTAGCGGGAGCTGGGAATGAGCAGTTCTTC CASSLRGLAGAGNEQFF
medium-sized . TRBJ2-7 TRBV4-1 TGCGCCAGCAGCCAAGAGGACCGTATAGGCTACGAGCAGTACTTC CASSQEDRIGYEQYF
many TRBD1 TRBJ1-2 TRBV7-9 TGTGCCAGCAGCCTTGGACAGGTCCATGGCTACACCTTC CASSLGQVHGYTF
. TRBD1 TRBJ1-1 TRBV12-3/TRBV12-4 TGTGCCAGCAGGGGACAGGGGGCCCTCGAAGCTTTCTTT CASRGQGALEAFF
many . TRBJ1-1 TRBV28 TGTGCCAGCAGAGTGAACACTGAAGCTTTCTTT CASRVNTEAFF
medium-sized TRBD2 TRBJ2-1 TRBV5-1 TGCGCCAGCAGCTTGGAACTAGCGGGAGACTTCGAGGAGAAGTTCTTC CASSLELAGDFEEKFF